This TCR beta chain was identified in a study of cytomegalovirus exposure and HLA in healthy donors. General observations from the study: The study recorded 150 to 200 TCR beta chains that were cytomegalovirus-associated. Earlier findings revealed that most TCR beta V segments proved productive either about 90% or about 30% of the time.

Trimming removed 1 base at V and 0 bases at J, with 13 bases between. Per germline, CDR1 MGHRA and CDR2 YSYEKL. The CDR3 runs to 16 residues. About this clone itself: Its antigen is not known.

Use of 60 Vbeta and 13 Jbeta primers characterized the PCR. Here immunoSEQ multiplex PCR was the method, and the copy in TCRdb shows in-frame clones only, minus some. The sample consists of some 110,000 clones, just under 80% of them appearing once. The chain is built from TRBV4-1 and TRBJ2-7; D is perhaps TRBD1 (6 bases). Sequencing was carried out using PBMCs. The sequence was obtained from a man aged 25-45 years in good health and CMV-seronegative. This chain's CDR3 is CASSQAGAMSSYEQYF. For the CDR3, the DNA is TGCGCCAGCAGCCAAGCAGGGGCAATGAGCTCCTACGAGCAGTACTTC.